The 10 T cell receptor beta chains given below trace back to one sample, sequenced in a study of CD8+ T cells in alopecia areata (dated by TCRdb to between 2018 and 2020). The protocol used for the library was the immunoSEQ multiplex PCR assay. RNA was extracted from all samples and reverse transcribed into cDNA, which served as template for TCR sequencing. The immuneACCESS repertoire file appears here via TCRdb, limited to in-frame rearrangements. These files lack a portion of the clones; in checked studies, under half of the deficit traces to unresolved V genes, and the cause of the others is not known. The sample yields some 7,000 clones; about 72% were counted once. Clones ranked in the top ten supply around a fifth of the sample. In the paper's terms, the time point label means: baseline before oral tofacitinib. Lesional scalp punch biopsies and peripheral blood were obtained from alopecia areata patients.

This specimen consisted of skin, obtained at week 0. The receptors come from a human donor with alopecia areata.

This clone has only one observation. This rearrangement joins TRBV2 to TRBJ1-1, with D possibly matching TRBD1 (5 bases). CDR1 and CDR2 (germline): SNHLY, FYNNEI. V gave up 8 bases and J gave up 3 bases, with 13 bases separating them. CDR3 size: 13 residues. CDR3 sequence: CASQGVGDTEAFF. The DNA of the CDR3 is TGTGCCAGCCAGGGAGTCGGGGACACTGAAGCTTTCTTT.

CDR3 DNA sequence: TGTGCCAGCACTCCTCGACAGGGACGCTACGAGCAGTACTTC. This codes for CASTPRQGRYEQYF. The rearrangement links TRBV6-1 to TRBJ2-7, with 7 bases fitting TRBD1. CDR3 length equals 14 residues. Germline V gene sequence: CDR1 MNHNS, CDR2 SASEGT. Losses at the gene ends were 7 bases for V and 3 bases for J; bases not matched to a gene: 9.

The chain combines TRBV6-5 with TRBJ1-3; D gene uncertain. The CDR3 spans 15 residues. From germline, CDR1 is MNHEY and CDR2 SVGAGI. The V and J ends lost 6 bases and 2 bases respectively, with 14 bases between them. In nucleotides, the CDR3 is TGTGCCAGCAGACGAGACGGGTGGGCTGGAAACACCATATATTTT. Translation: CASRRDGWAGNTIYF.

The V and J genes are TRBV9 and TRBJ1-1; D remains ambiguous. Germline CDR1 SGDLS, CDR2 YYNGEE. The CDR3 totals 13 residues. With 0 bases removed from V and 5 bases from J, the gap between germline ends came to 8 bases. CDR3 residues: CASSVERSTEAFF. The CDR3 coding sequence is TGTGCCAGCAGCGTAGAGCGGTCTACTGAAGCTTTCTTT.

The CDR3 spells CASSNRGINSPLHF. CDR3 DNA: TGTGCCAGCAGCAACCGCGGGATTAATTCACCCCTCCACTTT. V usage is TRBV6-5 and J usage is TRBJ1-6; no definite D call. Trimming took 6 bases from V and 6 from J, leaving 12 bases between them. Germline-derived CDR1 and CDR2 are MNHEY and SVGAGI. The CDR3 consists of 14 residues.

The J gene is TRBJ1-4, the V gene TRBV5-1, with TRBD1 matching over 7 bases. The ends lost 4 bases at V and 5 bases at J; junction bases unmatched: 11. Per the germline V gene, CDR1 is SGHRS and CDR2 is YFSETQ. The CDR3 covers 16 residues. DNA of the CDR3: TGCGCCAGCAGCGGCCTACAGGGGAGTTCGAATGAAAAACTGTTTTTT. Translation: CASSGLQGSSNEKLFF.

The V gene is TRBV9, the J gene TRBJ2-3; no definite D call. CDR3 size: 15 residues. Germline-derived CDR1 and CDR2 are SGDLS and YYNGEE. V was clipped by 0 bases and J by 2 bases, with 10 bases between them. CDR3 region: CASSVVGGNTDTQYF. CDR3 bases: TGTGCCAGCAGCGTAGTTGGTGGCAACACAGATACGCAGTATTTT.

In this sample, this clone turned up a few times. The V and J genes are TRBV5-1 and TRBJ2-7, with D possibly matching TRBD1 (5 bases). Germline loops: CDR1 SGHRS, CDR2 YFSETQ. This CDR3 contains 12 residues. V gave up 2 bases and J gave up 6 bases, with 9 bases separating them. The CDR3 DNA follows: TGCGCCAGCAGCTTCGAAGGGGTCGAGCAGTACTTC. It codes for CASSFEGVEQYF.

The chain is built from TRBV14 and TRBJ2-7, with D maybe TRBD1 (6 bases). The CDR3 is made up of 15 amino acids. Germline CDR1 is SGHDN and CDR2 is FVKESK. Deletions cut 0 bases from V and 1 base from J, with 10 bases between. Here the CDR3 reads CASSQDYQGSYEQYF. CDR3 nucleotides: TGTGCCAGCAGCCAAGACTACCAGGGGTCCTACGAGCAGTACTTC. The full variable domain, with the rest looked up from reference TRBV14 and TRBJ2-7, is EAGVTQFPSHSVIEKGQTVTLRCDPISGHDNLYWYRRVMGKEIKFLLHFVKESKQDESGMPNNRFLAERTGGTYSTLKVQPAELEDSGVYFCASSQDYQGSYEQYFGPGTRLTVT.

The J gene is TRBJ2-5, the V gene TRBV27; D gene ambiguous. The germline V gene has CDR1 MNHEY and CDR2 SMNVEV (reference sequence). Trimming took off 5 bases at V and 2 bases at J, with 12 bases between the two ends. The CDR3 has 14 amino acids. The CDR3 DNA reads TGTGCCAGCAGTCCCCTAACCCGACAAGAGACCCAGTACTTC. Its translation is CASSPLTRQETQYF.